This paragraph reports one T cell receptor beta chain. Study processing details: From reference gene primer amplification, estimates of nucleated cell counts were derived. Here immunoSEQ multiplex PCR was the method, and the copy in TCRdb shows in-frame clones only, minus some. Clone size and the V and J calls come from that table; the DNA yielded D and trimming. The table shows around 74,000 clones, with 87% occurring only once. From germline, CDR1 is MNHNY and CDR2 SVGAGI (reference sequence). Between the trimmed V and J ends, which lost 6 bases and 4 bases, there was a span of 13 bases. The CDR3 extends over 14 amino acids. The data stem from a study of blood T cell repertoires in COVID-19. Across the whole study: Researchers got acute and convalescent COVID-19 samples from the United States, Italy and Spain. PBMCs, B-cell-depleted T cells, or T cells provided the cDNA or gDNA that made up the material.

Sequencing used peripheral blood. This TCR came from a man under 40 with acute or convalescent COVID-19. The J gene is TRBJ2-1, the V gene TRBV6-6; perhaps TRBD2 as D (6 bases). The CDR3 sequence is CASRGGGLYNEQFF. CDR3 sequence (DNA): TGTGCCAGCAGGGGGGGTGGCCTTTACAATGAGCAGTTCTTC.